One sample yielded the 32 T cell receptor beta chains listed below, sequenced in a study of blood T cell repertoires in COVID-19. Here immunoSEQ multiplex PCR was the method, and the copy in TCRdb shows in-frame clones only, minus some. The profile shows 110,000 to 150,000 clones, 80% to 90% of them singletons. The specimen was peripheral blood. The receptors derive from a man in his fifties or sixties with active or convalescent COVID-19.

The chain uses TRBV11-3 and TRBJ2-1; 9 bases agree with TRBD1. This CDR3 has 15 amino acids. Germline V lookup: CDR1 SGHNT, CDR2 YENEEA. V dropped 3 bases and J dropped 3; count of bases not matched to a gene: 3. CDR3 loop: CASSFATGGYNEQFF. The CDR3 DNA sequence: TGTGCCAGCAGCTTTGCGACAGGGGGCTACAATGAGCAGTTCTTC.

Notes on this clone: One end of the junction is discordant with germline, which a read error may explain. The chain links TRBV7-8 to TRBJ2-3, with 9 bases lining up with TRBD2. Per the germline V gene, CDR1 is SGHVS and CDR2 is FQNEAQ. CDR3 length equals 14 residues. The CDR3 DNA reads TGTGCCAGCAGATTAGCGGGAGACACAGATACGCAGTATTTT. Translation: CASRLAGDTDTQYF.

This clone showed up just a few times. This chain joins TRBV11-3 and TRBJ1-1, with no clear D. CDR3 size: 14 residues. Trimming shortened V by 5 bases and J by 1 base, and 11 bases separated the two germline ends. Germline V gene data show CDR1 as SGHNT and CDR2 as YENEEA. The CDR3, as DNA: TGTGCCAGCAGCCCCCGGGGAGCGAACACTGAAGCTTTCTTT. Residues: CASSPRGANTEAFF.

This chain connects TRBV11-3 to TRBJ1-4; D is uncertain. The CDR3 has 15 amino acids. CDR1 is SGHNT, CDR2 YENEEA, per germline. Between the trimmed V and J ends, which lost 5 bases and 5 bases, there was a span of 15 bases. CDR3 residues: CASSDPATGNEKLFF. For the CDR3, the DNA is TGTGCCAGCAGCGACCCTGCGACGGGGAATGAAAAACTGTTTTTT. The whole variable domain, remainder taken from reference TRBV11-3 and TRBJ1-4, is EAGVVQSPRYKIIEKKQPVAFWCNPISGHNTLYWYLQNLGQGPELLIRYENEEAVDDSQLPKDRFSAERLKGVDSTLKIQPAELGDSAVYLCASSDPATGNEKLFFGSGTQLSVL.

The chain has TRBV27 and TRBJ1-2; TRBD1 might be the D (5 bases). The length of the CDR3 is 16 residues. The V end was cut by 2 bases, the J end by 8 bases, with 21 bases between. Germline CDR1 reads MNHEY; CDR2 reads SMNVEV (reference sequence). The CDR3 sequence: CASSLDGRGVIQGYTF. The CDR3 DNA follows: TGTGCCAGCAGTTTAGATGGAAGGGGCGTAATTCAGGGCTACACCTTC.

The V gene is TRBV9, the J gene TRBJ2-3; no definite D call. Germline CDR1 is SGDLS and CDR2 is YYNGEE. Trimming removed 0 bases from V and 4 bases from J, with 6 bases in between. The CDR3 is 13 residues long. This chain's CDR3 is CASSVVGADTQYF. CDR3 DNA sequence: TGTGCCAGCAGCGTAGTTGGAGCAGATACGCAGTATTTT.

This chain uses TRBV7-2 with TRBJ2-5; possible D gene TRBD2, 6 bases. The CDR3 spans 16 residues. Between the trimmed V and J ends, which lost 1 base and 1 base, there was a span of 13 bases. From germline, CDR1 is SGHTA and CDR2 FQGNSA. The CDR3 bases are TGTGCCAGCAGCTTAGGGCCTAGCGTAAGCCAAGAGACCCAGTACTTC. Its translation is CASSLGPSVSQETQYF.

This rearrangement joins TRBV9 to TRBJ1-2, with 7 nucleotides matching TRBD1. V was pared by 3 bases and J by 9 bases, with 14 bases of the junction left unmatched. CDR3 length equals 15 residues. The germline V gene has CDR1 SGDLS and CDR2 YYNGEE. CDR3 bases: TGTGCCAGCAGCGGAGGGACAGCCTCTATGGTTCGCTACACCTTC. It translates to CASSGGTASMVRYTF.

V usage is TRBV24-1 and J usage is TRBJ2-1, with no clear D. V lost 4 bases to trimming and J lost 9 bases, with 18 bases between them. The germline V gene has CDR1 KGHDR and CDR2 SFDVKD. The length of the CDR3 is 15 residues. The CDR3 bases are TGTGCCACCAGTGAGCCGACTGGAAATTTACGTGAGCAGTTCTTC. Amino acids: CATSEPTGNLREQFF.

The V gene is TRBV15, the J gene TRBJ2-2; possibly TRBD2 for D (6 bases). Germline lookup yields CDR1 LNHNV and CDR2 YYDKDF (reference sequence). The CDR3 sequence is 17 residues long. Trimming cost V 6 bases and J 5 bases, with 22 bases left between them. CDR3 nucleotides: TGTGCCACCAGGCCAGACGCCGGGCTAGCGTTGACCGGGGAGCTGTTTTTT. Translation: CATRPDAGLALTGELFF.

This clone was counted a single time. The chain recombines TRBV5-1 with TRBJ2-1; 10 positions match TRBD2. The CDR3 is 15 residues long. Germline V gene lookup returns CDR1 SGHRS and CDR2 YFSETQ. J gave up 0 bases and V 7 bases, and 4 bases lay outside the gene matches. The DNA for the CDR3 is TGCGCCAGCCAACCTAGCGGGAGCTCCTACAATGAGCAGTTCTTC. Translation: CASQPSGSSYNEQFF.

V usage is TRBV7-6 and J usage is TRBJ2-7, with 7 bases aligning to TRBD1. The CDR3 has 16 residues. V gave up 5 bases and J gave up 1 base; unmatched junction bases: 11. Germline V lookup: CDR1 SGHVS, CDR2 FNYEAQ. The CDR3: CASSPSPYRGSYEQYF. Written as DNA, the CDR3 is TGTGCCAGCAGCCCCTCGCCTTACAGGGGATCCTACGAGCAGTACTTC.

This clone turned up a few times. The chain joins TRBV28 to TRBJ2-2; tentatively, D is TRBD2 (6 bases). Deletions cut 4 bases from V and 7 bases from J, with 13 bases between. The CDR3 runs 14 residues. Germline V gives CDR1 MDHEN, CDR2 SYDVKM. The CDR3 here is CASSSASVNGELFF. CDR3 bases: TGTGCCAGCAGTTCGGCTAGCGTTAACGGGGAGCTGTTTTTT.

The rearrangement uses TRBV9 and TRBJ1-4; D unclear. Germline V lookup: CDR1 SGDLS, CDR2 YYNGEE. The CDR3 sequence is 15 residues long. The V end was cut by 3 bases, the J end by 5 bases, with 14 bases between. Here the CDR3 reads CASSANGVQNEKLFF. CDR3 nucleotide sequence: TGTGCCAGCAGCGCCAACGGGGTACAAAATGAAAAACTGTTTTTT.

The chain has TRBV27 and TRBJ1-1; possibly TRBD1 for D (6 bases). The CDR3 spans 14 residues. The germline CDR1 and CDR2 sequences are MNHEY and SMNVEV (reference sequence). V lost 3 bases and J 1 base, leaving 9 bases between the germline ends. The CDR3 sequence: CASSFRTENTEAFF. As DNA, the CDR3 is TGTGCCAGCAGTTTCAGGACAGAGAACACTGAAGCTTTCTTT.

V usage is TRBV11-3 and J usage is TRBJ1-2; tentative D call: TRBD1 (5 bases). This CDR3 region has 15 residues. Germline values: CDR1 SGHNT, CDR2 YENEEA. The germline V and J ends were trimmed by 2 bases and 5 bases, with 15 bases remaining between them. CDR3 in amino acids: CASSLRGTAGYGYTF. CDR3 DNA sequence: TGTGCCAGCAGCTTAAGGGGCACCGCGGGATATGGCTACACCTTC.

The rearrangement links TRBV6-2 or TRBV6-3 to TRBJ1-5; D is ambiguous. The CDR3 runs 14 residues. Germline values: CDR1 MNHEY, CDR2 SVGEGT. V lost 0 bases, J lost 7 bases, and 10 bases lay in between. In DNA form, the CDR3 reads TGTGCCAGCAGTTACTCGGGCTCTCGACAGCCCCAGCATTTT. It specifies CASSYSGSRQPQHF.

The chain combines TRBV7-2 with TRBJ1-3, with a possible D match to TRBD1 (5 bases). CDR1 and CDR2 (germline): SGHTA, FQGNSA. This CDR3 spans 15 amino acids. V lost 4 bases and J lost 1, with 11 bases in between. CDR3 loop: CASSSGRESGNTIYF. DNA for the CDR3: TGTGCCAGCAGCTCGGGACGGGAGTCTGGAAACACCATATATTTT.

The chain links TRBV5-6 to TRBJ2-4; D gene ambiguous. This CDR3 has 13 residues. Trimming removed 2 bases from V and 3 bases from J, with 6 bases in between. Germline CDR1 reads SGHDT; CDR2 reads YYEEEE. The CDR3 sequence: CASSFAGKNIQYF. In DNA form, the CDR3 reads TGTGCCAGCAGCTTCGCCGGCAAAAACATTCAGTACTTC.

This chain uses TRBV29-1 with TRBJ1-1; 7 positions agree with TRBD1. The ends lost 2 bases at V and 4 bases at J; junction bases unmatched: 4. The CDR3 runs to 13 residues. Per germline, CDR1 SQVTM and CDR2 ANQGSEA. CDR3 nucleotides: TGCAGCGTTGAACGAGACAGGGTCACTGAAGCTTTCTTT. Residues: CSVERDRVTEAFF.

The genes are TRBV7-2 and TRBJ1-6; D perhaps matches TRBD1 (5 bases). The CDR3 contains 14 residues. Germline values: CDR1 SGHTA, CDR2 FQGNSA. V was pared by 3 bases and J by 7 bases, with 10 bases between. CDR3 sequence reads: CASSFRGRNSPLHF. The CDR3 DNA follows: TGTGCCAGCAGCTTCCGGGGGAGGAATTCACCCCTCCACTTT.

The table lists this clone with many counts. This chain links TRBV6-2 or TRBV6-3 with TRBJ1-2, with 9 bases fitting TRBD1. This CDR3 is built from 16 residues. In germline, CDR1 is MNHEY, CDR2 SVGEGT. The V segment lost 2 bases and the J segment 2 bases; nucleotides outside the gene matches: 6. DNA for the CDR3: TGTGCCAGCAGTTACCGCGCGGGACAGGGAAACTATGGCTACACCTTC. This gives the protein CASSYRAGQGNYGYTF.

The chain employs TRBV6-5 and TRBJ2-2; TRBD2 might be the D (6 bases). Germline lookup yields CDR1 MNHEY and CDR2 SVGAGI. V lost 6 bases and J 6 bases, leaving 8 bases between the germline ends. This CDR3 has 12 amino acids. As DNA, the CDR3 is TGTGCCAGCAGAATAGCGGCCGGGGAGCTGTTTTTT. Residues: CASRIAAGELFF.

The chain links TRBV7-8 to TRBJ1-3; 7 nucleotides agree with TRBD1. Germline lookup yields CDR1 SGHVS and CDR2 FQNEAQ. Trimming cost V 1 base and J 3 bases; bases outside gene matches: 0. The CDR3 sequence is 14 residues long. CDR3 protein: CASSLDRGGNTIYF. CDR3 in DNA: TGTGCCAGCAGCTTAGACAGGGGTGGAAACACCATATATTTT.

CDR3 sequence (DNA): TGTGCCAGTAGCCAGGGGACACCCCGCGGCACCGGGGAGCTGTTTTTT. It yields the protein CASSQGTPRGTGELFF. This chain uses TRBV19 with TRBJ2-2; D is possibly TRBD1 (6 bases). The V end lost 6 bases, the J end lost 4 bases, and 18 bases lay between the germline ends. The CDR3 has 16 residues. Germline assignment: CDR1 LNHDA and CDR2 SQIVND (reference sequence).

V is TRBV27 and J is TRBJ2-2, with D perhaps TRBD2 (6 bases). The CDR3 consists of 14 residues. V was trimmed by 0 bases and J by 5 bases, leaving 7 bases between them. Germline V gene sequence: CDR1 MNHEY, CDR2 SMNVEV (reference sequence). The CDR3 protein is CASSLSRGTGELFF. In nucleotides, the CDR3 is TGTGCCAGCAGTTTATCCCGGGGGACCGGGGAGCTGTTTTTT.

The CDR3 spells CASSSRQDTALYEQYF. The CDR3 nucleotides read TGTGCCAGCAGCTCCAGACAGGACACGGCACTCTACGAGCAGTACTTC. J is TRBJ2-7 and V is TRBV7-8; the D gene is possibly TRBD1 (6 bases). The V end lost 4 bases, the J end lost 3 bases, and 19 bases lay between the germline ends. This CDR3 is 16 amino acids long. CDR1 and CDR2 from the germline V gene are SGHVS and FQNEAQ.

The chain combines TRBV19 with TRBJ1-1, with D hard to call. The germline V and J ends were trimmed by 0 bases and 4 bases, with 6 bases remaining between them. The length of the CDR3 is 13 residues. CDR1 is LNHDA and CDR2 is SQIVND in the germline V gene (reference sequence). CDR3 sequence: CASSIDPSTEAFF. The CDR3, as DNA: TGTGCCAGTAGTATAGATCCGAGCACTGAAGCTTTCTTT.

This chain uses TRBV3-1 (or the pseudogene TRBV3-2) with TRBJ2-3, with 8 nucleotides matching TRBD2. This CDR3 is built from 13 residues. CDR1 is LGHDT, CDR2 YNNKEL, per germline (reference sequence). Germline trimming cut 2 bases from V and 14 bases from J; bases unmatched to any gene: 9. The CDR3 DNA reads as TGTGCCAGCAGCCAACTAGTAGCGGGGCCTAGGTATTTT. The encoded protein is CASSQLVAGPRYF.

This clone came up a few times. The CDR3 DNA is TGTGCCAGCAGCGCAGGGCGGTATCAGCCCCAGCATTTT. Its protein product is CASSAGRYQPQHF. V gene TRBV12-3 or TRBV12-4 combines with J gene TRBJ1-5; tentatively, D is TRBD1 (5 bases). The CDR3 consists of 13 residues. V was clipped by 6 bases and J by 5 bases, with 11 bases between them.

This clone was detected once. The chain carries TRBV7-6 and TRBJ2-3; possible D gene TRBD2, 6 bases. The CDR3 runs 16 residues. Germline V gene sequence: CDR1 SGHVS, CDR2 FNYEAQ. V dropped 0 bases and J dropped 2 bases, with 12 bases sitting between them. This CDR3 is CASSLAGRGYTDTQYF. CDR3 coding DNA: TGTGCCAGCAGCTTAGCGGGGCGGGGTTACACAGATACGCAGTATTTT.

The chain has TRBV2 and TRBJ2-3; TRBD2 aligns across 7 bases. V dropped 7 bases and J dropped 6; count of bases not matched to a gene: 13. The CDR3 contains 15 residues. Germline V gene data show CDR1 as SNHLY and CDR2 as FYNNEI. CDR3 protein: CASILGRGPEDTQYF. The CDR3 coding sequence is TGTGCCAGCATTCTGGGGAGGGGACCCGAGGATACGCAGTATTTT.